This is a list of T cell receptor beta chains from one sample in a study of blood T cells in healthy people across ages. TCRdb used MiXCR to reprocess the 5' RACE reads, holding one entry per CDR3 protein. The data contain some 790,000 distinct CDR3 sequences, 29% of them singletons. The sequencing sample was made of blood. The receptors were sampled from a woman aged 80 or older in good health. The CDR3 runs from the conserved cysteine through the conserved F or W. The D gene is left open where the match is weak. Size tells how often a clone was seen (once, few, many) or the class of an expanded clone, and some rows leave it out.

CSASSGVDTQYF TGCAGTGCTAGTTCTGGGGTGGATACGCAGTATTTT many TRBJ2-3 TRBV20-1 NA
CASSQDPGEVYSGYTF TGCGCCAGCAGCCAAGATCCCGGGGAGGTTTATTCCGGCTACACCTTC NA TRBJ1-2 TRBV4-3 NA
CASSSVGQLLSNQPQHF TGTGCCAGCAGTTCAGTGGGACAGCTATTAAGCAATCAGCCCCAGCATTTT once TRBJ1-5 TRBV27 TRBD1
CASSLGAGYAGELFF TGCGCCAGCAGCCTCGGGGCGGGGTACGCCGGGGAGCTGTTTTTT NA TRBJ2-2 TRBV5-1 NA
CASSYSTGASYEQYF TGTGCCAGCAGTTACTCGACAGGCGCTTCCTACGAGCAGTACTTC many TRBJ2-7 TRBV6-2/TRBV6-3 NA
CSARRPRGLGGGYTF TGCAGTGCTAGAAGGCCCCGGGGACTAGGGGGTGGCTACACCTTC many TRBJ1-2 TRBV20-1 NA
CAISAGGPGGNQPQHF TGTGCCATCAGTGCTGGGGGACCTGGGGGCAATCAGCCCCAGCATTTT many TRBJ1-5 TRBV10-3 NA
CASSWTGTPADTQYF TGCGCCAGCAGCTGGACCGGGACTCCCGCAGATACGCAGTATTTT many TRBJ2-3 TRBV5-1 NA
CASSQDFSHSPLHF TGTGCCAGCAGCCAAGATTTCAGCCATTCGCCCCTCCACTTT NA TRBJ1-6 TRBV3-1 NA
CATSINRIGATDTQYF TGTGCCACCAGCATAAACAGGATCGGCGCCACAGATACGCAGTATTTT many TRBJ2-3 TRBV15 NA
CASSLAPTTQTGELFF TGTGCCAGCAGCTTAGCCCCCACAACACAAACCGGGGAGCTGTTTTTT few TRBJ2-2 TRBV7-2 NA
CASSPLGPSGTNTGELFF TGTGCCAGCAGCCCCTTAGGGCCTAGCGGGACGAACACCGGGGAGCTGTTTTTT many TRBJ2-2 TRBV12-3/TRBV12-4 TRBD2
CASSLGGTRGDTQYF TGTGCCAGCAGCTTGGGAGGGACGAGGGGAGATACGCAGTATTTT NA TRBJ2-3 TRBV5-4 NA
CASSIEVGISNQPQHF TGTGCCAGTAGTATAGAGGTCGGGATTAGCAATCAGCCCCAGCATTTT NA TRBJ1-5 TRBV19 NA
CASSSYGLSINNEQFF TGTGCCAGCAGCTCATACGGACTTTCAATCAACAATGAGCAGTTCTTC NA TRBJ2-1 TRBV13 NA